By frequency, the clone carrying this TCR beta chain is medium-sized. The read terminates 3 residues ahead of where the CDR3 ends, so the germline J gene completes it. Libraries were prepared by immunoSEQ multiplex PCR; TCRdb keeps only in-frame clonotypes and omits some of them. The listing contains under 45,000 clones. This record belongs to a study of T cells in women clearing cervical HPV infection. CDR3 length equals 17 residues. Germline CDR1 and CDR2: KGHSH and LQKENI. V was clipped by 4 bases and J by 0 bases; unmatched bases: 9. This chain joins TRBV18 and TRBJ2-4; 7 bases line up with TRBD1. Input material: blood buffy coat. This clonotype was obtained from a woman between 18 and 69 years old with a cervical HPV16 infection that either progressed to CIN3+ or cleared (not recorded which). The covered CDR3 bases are TGTGCCAGCTCACTTTACCGGGACAGCACAGCCAAAAACATT. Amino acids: CASSLYRDSTAKNI. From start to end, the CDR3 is CASSLYRDSTAKNIQYF. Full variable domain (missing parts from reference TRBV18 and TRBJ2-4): NAGVMQNPRHLVRRRGQEARLRCSPMKGHSHVYWYRQLPEEGLKFMVYLQKENIIDESGMPKERFSAEFPKEGPSILRIQQVVRGDSAAYFCASSLYRDSTAKNIQYFGAGTRLSVL.